A single sample gave rise to the 17 T cell receptor beta chains below, sequenced in a study of T cell responses to AZD1222 COVID-19 vaccine. Sequenced by immunoSEQ multiplex PCR; TCRdb stores in-frame clones only, minus some. The table has roughly 60,000 clones, roughly 80% seen once. The material was peripheral blood, obtained 28 days after the second AZD1222 dose. The receptors were gathered from an adult who received the AZD1222 COVID-19 vaccine.

The DNA of the CDR3 is TGTGCCAGCAGTACCGGGGGGTCCGGCTACACCTTC. Translation: CASSTGGSGYTF. The chain couples TRBV12-3 or TRBV12-4 to TRBJ1-2; D is possibly TRBD1 (5 bases). Trimming shortened V by 5 bases and J by 8 bases, and 12 bases separated the two germline ends. CDR3 length equals 12 residues.

In DNA, the CDR3 is TGTGCCAGCAGCCCGATACAGGGGAACACTGAAGCTTTCTTT. Protein product: CASSPIQGNTEAFF. The chain joins TRBV3-1 (or the pseudogene TRBV3-2) to TRBJ1-1; weak D call: TRBD1 (6 bases). This CDR3 has 14 residues. V dropped 4 bases and J dropped 1 base, with 10 bases sitting between them. Germline CDR1 and CDR2: LGHDT and YNNKEL (reference sequence).

This chain connects TRBV6-5 to TRBJ1-5; D not certain. The V gene's germline CDR1 is MNHEY and CDR2 SVGAGI. V dropped 5 bases and J dropped 1 base, with 9 bases sitting between them. The CDR3 runs to 14 residues. In DNA, the CDR3 is TGTGCCAGCAGTCTTGGAGTGAGCAATCAGCCCCAGCATTTT. This translates into CASSLGVSNQPQHF.

For this clone: An end of the junction does not agree with germline; a read error may underlie this. DNA of the CDR3: TGTGCCAGCAGTTTAGCCGCAACTAATGAAAAACTGTTTTTT. Translated, it gives CASSLAATNEKLFF. This chain connects TRBV11-3 to TRBJ1-4; D call uncertain. The CDR3 consists of 14 residues. Germline V gene data show CDR1 as SGHNT and CDR2 as YENEEA.

The V gene is TRBV11-2, the J gene TRBJ1-1; D is possibly TRBD1 (6 bases). V lost 5 bases, J lost 6 bases, and 10 bases lay in between. This CDR3 has 12 residues. Germline CDR1 and CDR2: SGHAT and FQNNGV. The CDR3 bases are TGTGCCAGCAGCCACAGGGTCCCTGAAGCTTTCTTT. Protein sequence: CASSHRVPEAFF.

J is TRBJ1-1 and V is TRBV11-2; D is ambiguous. V lost 3 bases and J 1 base, leaving 6 bases between the germline ends. CDR3 length: 13 residues. Germline V gives CDR1 SGHAT, CDR2 FQNNGV. This CDR3 is CASSFNRNTEAFF. CDR3 sequence (DNA): TGTGCCAGCAGCTTTAACAGGAACACTGAAGCTTTCTTT. The whole variable domain, filled in from reference TRBV11-2 and TRBJ1-1, reads EAGVAQSPRYKIIEKRQSVAFWCNPISGHATLYWYQQILGQGPKLLIQFQNNGVVDDSQLPKDRFSAERLKGVDSTLKIQPAKLEDSAVYLCASSFNRNTEAFFGQGTRLTVV.

This chain connects TRBV11-2 to TRBJ2-1; possible D gene TRBD2, 5 bases. CDR3 size: 16 residues. Trimming stripped 6 bases from V and 1 base from J, with 16 bases between. Germline-derived CDR1 and CDR2 are SGHAT and FQNNGV. The CDR3 here is CASSYRGSGSYNEQFF. In DNA form, the CDR3 reads TGTGCCAGCAGTTACCGAGGCAGCGGTTCCTACAATGAGCAGTTCTTC.

CDR3: CASSLWGLSSYNEQFF. CDR3 DNA sequence: TGTGCCAGCAGCTTATGGGGACTCAGCTCCTACAATGAGCAGTTCTTC. The V and J genes are TRBV5-4 and TRBJ2-1, with D perhaps matching TRBD2 (6 bases). V was shortened by 2 bases and J by 0 bases, with 12 bases between the two germline ends. The CDR3 is made up of 16 amino acids. Germline V gives CDR1 SGHNT, CDR2 YYREEE (reference sequence).

This rearrangement joins TRBV7-8 to TRBJ1-3; TRBD1 agrees at 9 bases. This CDR3 has 22 residues. CDR1 SGHVS and CDR2 FQNEAQ come from the germline V gene. The V gene end was trimmed by 5 bases and the J gene end by 0 bases; junction bases not matched to a gene: 23. In DNA form, the CDR3 reads TGTGCCAGCAGCCGCCCTTACCCCGGGACAGGGAAGTTGACCCTCTCTGGAAACACCATATATTTT. Residues: CASSRPYPGTGKLTLSGNTIYF.

This clone was seen a single time. The rearrangement links TRBV7-8 to TRBJ2-5; D might be TRBD2 (6 bases). Trimming removed 5 bases from V and 1 base from J, with 8 bases in between. Germline V lookup: CDR1 SGHVS, CDR2 FQNEAQ. CDR3 length: 13 amino acids. CDR3 nucleotides: TGTGCCAGCAGCGCCGGGAGCCAAGAGACCCAGTACTTC. Protein product: CASSAGSQETQYF.

This clone has only a few counts. The rearrangement links TRBV6-5 to TRBJ1-4; D gene uncertain. The CDR3 is 14 amino acids. Trimming took 8 bases from V and 4 from J, leaving 14 bases between them. Germline lookup yields CDR1 MNHEY and CDR2 SVGAGI. DNA of the CDR3: TGTGCCAGCGCTCCCACCGGGAGTAATGAAAAACTGTTTTTT. Protein: CASAPTGSNEKLFF.

This chain links TRBV19 with TRBJ1-1; D not certain. Per germline, CDR1 LNHDA and CDR2 SQIVND (reference sequence). V lost 5 bases to trimming and J lost 7 bases, with 8 bases between them. The CDR3 sequence is 11 residues long. The CDR3 region is CASSVGFEAFF. CDR3 nucleotide sequence: TGTGCCAGTAGTGTCGGGTTTGAAGCTTTCTTT.

V usage is TRBV15 and J usage is TRBJ1-4, with D unclear. The ends were cut back, 3 bases at V and 3 bases at J, with 8 bases in the middle. This CDR3 has 14 residues. Germline assignment: CDR1 LNHNV and CDR2 YYDKDF (reference sequence). Written as DNA, the CDR3 is TGTGCCACCAGCAGGCCGGGTCCTAATGAAAAACTGTTTTTT. Translation gives CATSRPGPNEKLFF.

The gene calls are TRBV5-1 and TRBJ2-7; D is unresolved. This CDR3 has 12 residues. The germline CDR1 and CDR2 sequences are SGHRS and YFSETQ. V lost 4 bases and J lost 0, with 5 bases in between. CDR3 DNA: TGCGCCAGCAGCGCCAGCTCCTACGAGCAGTACTTC. It is translated as CASSASSYEQYF.

The J gene is TRBJ2-5, the V gene TRBV24-1, with D maybe TRBD1 (5 bases). Germline V lookup: CDR1 KGHDR, CDR2 SFDVKD. Trimming removed 4 bases from V and 2 bases from J, with 7 bases in between. The CDR3 has 13 residues. CDR3 protein: CATSEAGQETQYF. CDR3 nucleotide sequence: TGTGCCACCAGTGAGGCAGGGCAAGAGACCCAGTACTTC.

This clone was seen only once. This chain joins TRBV10-3 and TRBJ2-3, with 9 bases lining up with TRBD1. The germline CDR1 and CDR2 sequences are ENHRY and SYGVKD. The CDR3 is made up of 17 amino acids. V shed 6 bases, J shed 0 bases, and the junction held 10 bases outside the gene matches. CDR3 sequence: CAIRPGQGGPSTDTQYF. The CDR3 DNA sequence: TGTGCCATCAGGCCGGGACAGGGAGGTCCAAGCACAGATACGCAGTATTTT.

V and J are TRBV11-2 and TRBJ1-4; 8 nucleotides align to TRBD1. Germline V gene lookup returns CDR1 SGHAT and CDR2 FQNNGV. V lost 5 bases to trimming and J lost 7 bases; unmatched junction nucleotides: 9. This CDR3 is 15 amino acids long. CDR3 nucleotides: TGTGCCAGCAGCCCCAACAGGGGGGTAATTGAAAAACTGTTTTTT. Protein product: CASSPNRGVIEKLFF.